This passage covers 31 T cell receptor beta chains from one sample sequenced in a study of blood T cell repertoires in COVID-19 (dated by TCRdb to 2020 to 2022). The library was obtained by the immunoSEQ multiplex PCR assay. Entries here come from immuneACCESS through TCRdb and include only in-frame sequences with V and J called. Some clones fail to appear in such tables; in the studies checked, an unresolved V gene covers under half of the shortfall, and the cause of the remainder is unknown. In this sample the table shows about 6,000 clones, roughly 91% of which occur a single time. The biggest ten clones account for over 5.5% of the sample. Input material: peripheral blood. All receptors come from a human donor in a cohort sampled during active COVID-19.

The chain links TRBV5-1 to TRBJ2-5, with TRBD2 as a possible D gene (5 bases). The V end was cut by 5 bases, the J end by 4 bases, with 9 bases between. Germline-derived CDR1 and CDR2 are SGHRS and YFSETQ. The CDR3 has 12 residues. The CDR3 reads CASSGSGETQYF. The CDR3 nucleotides are TGCGCCAGCAGTGGGAGTGGAGAGACCCAGTACTTC.

This clone was observed a few times. This chain uses TRBV30 with TRBJ1-3; TRBD1 agrees at 8 bases. The germline V gene has CDR1 GTSNPN and CDR2 SVGIG (reference sequence). Trimming at V came to 2 bases and at J to 0 bases, leaving 9 bases not matched to a gene. This CDR3 has 17 residues. CDR3 region: CAWSPPGQVFSGNTIYF. The CDR3 nucleotides are TGTGCCTGGAGTCCTCCGGGACAGGTGTTCTCTGGAAACACCATATATTTT.

CDR3 region: CASSQLGADQPQHF. The CDR3 bases are TGTGCCAGCAGCCAGCTGGGGGCCGATCAGCCCCAGCATTTT. V gene TRBV7-9 combines with J gene TRBJ1-5, with D tentatively TRBD1 (6 bases). The CDR3 runs to 14 residues. V gave up 5 bases and J gave up 5 bases, with 13 bases separating them. Looked up from germline, CDR1 is SEHNR and CDR2 is FQNEAQ (reference sequence).

This clone was observed a handful of times. This chain links TRBV25-1 with TRBJ2-7; 9 positions agree with TRBD1. CDR3 length: 14 amino acids. Germline V gene data show CDR1 as MGHDK and CDR2 as SYGVNS. Trimming took 3 bases from V and 4 from J; bases not matched to a gene: 4. DNA for the CDR3: TGTGCCAGCAGTGATACAGGGGGCATTTACGAGCAGTACTTC. Its protein product is CASSDTGGIYEQYF.

V is TRBV7-2 and J is TRBJ1-2, with D perhaps matching TRBD1 (5 bases). Per the germline V gene, CDR1 is SGHTA and CDR2 is FQGNSA. The CDR3 extends over 15 amino acids. Between the trimmed V and J ends, which lost 0 bases and 4 bases, there was a span of 12 bases. DNA of the CDR3: TGTGCCAGCAGCTTAGCCCGAAGACAGACCTATGGCTACACCTTC. It translates to CASSLARRQTYGYTF.

The genes are TRBV18 and TRBJ1-4; D remains ambiguous. V was shortened by 4 bases and J by 7 bases, with 22 bases between the two germline ends. The CDR3 runs to 17 residues. Germline values: CDR1 KGHSH, CDR2 LQKENI. CDR3 loop: CASSLLVGAREGEKLFF. DNA of the CDR3: TGTGCCAGCTCACTCCTTGTGGGCGCCCGAGAAGGTGAAAAACTGTTTTTT.

The chain uses TRBV3-1 (or the pseudogene TRBV3-2) and TRBJ2-7; no clear D. In germline, CDR1 is LGHDT, CDR2 YNNKEL (reference sequence). There are 13 residues in the CDR3. V was cut by 0 bases and J by 7 bases, with 10 bases left in between. CDR3 DNA: TGTGCCAGCAGCCAAGAGTGGAGAAGGGAGCAGTACTTC. Its translation: CASSQEWRREQYF.

This clone was observed a single time. The rearrangement uses TRBV11-3 and TRBJ2-1, with 8 nucleotides matching TRBD2. Germline assignment: CDR1 SGHNT and CDR2 YENEEA. This CDR3 spans 13 amino acids. Unmatched junction bases numbered 6, after V lost 5 bases and J lost 9 bases. CDR3 amino acids: CASSLGTRSEQFF. The CDR3 DNA reads TGTGCCAGCAGCCTGGGGACTAGATCTGAGCAGTTCTTC.

The rearrangement uses TRBV4-1 and TRBJ1-4; perhaps TRBD1 as D (5 bases). V lost 4 bases to trimming and J lost 5 bases, with 11 bases between them. In germline, CDR1 is MGHRA, CDR2 YSYEKL. The CDR3 sequence is 14 residues long. The CDR3 bases are TGCGCCAGCAGCCCCAGGGCTGGAAATGAAAAACTGTTTTTT. This gives the protein CASSPRAGNEKLFF.

This sequence joins TRBV6-2 or TRBV6-3 and TRBJ2-7, with a tentative D call TRBD2 (6 bases). Between the trimmed V and J ends, which lost 3 bases and 5 bases, there was a span of 17 bases. The CDR3 extends over 15 amino acids. Looked up from germline, CDR1 is MNHEY and CDR2 is SVGEGT. This CDR3 is CASSYYGTARDEQYF. The CDR3 bases are TGTGCCAGCAGTTATTACGGGACTGCTCGCGACGAGCAGTACTTC.

The chain recombines TRBV5-1 with TRBJ2-1; 12 nucleotides align to TRBD2. Germline V gene data show CDR1 as SGHRS and CDR2 as YFSETQ. The CDR3 length is 16 residues. V dropped 3 bases and J dropped 4; count of bases not matched to a gene: 5. In nucleotides, the CDR3 is TGCGCCAGCAGCTCCCGGACTAGCGGGACGTACAATGAGCAGTTCTTC. It is translated as CASSSRTSGTYNEQFF.

The chain couples TRBV7-2 to TRBJ2-5; 8 bases agree with TRBD1. After removal of 5 bases from V and 4 bases from J, the junction contained 9 bases not matched to a gene. CDR3 size: 15 residues. Looked up from germline, CDR1 is SGHTA and CDR2 is FQGNSA. The CDR3 DNA reads TGTGCCAGCAGCAGCCAGGGGGCCCGATTAGAGACCCAGTACTTC. Translation gives CASSSQGARLETQYF.

CDR3 bases: TGCGCCAGCAGCAGCGGACTAGCGGGGGCGAACACCGGGGAGCTGTTTTTT. This codes for CASSSGLAGANTGELFF. V and J are TRBV5-1 and TRBJ2-2, with 13 bases lining up with TRBD2. This CDR3 is built from 17 residues. V dropped 4 bases and J dropped 0; count of bases not matched to a gene: 3. In germline, CDR1 is SGHRS, CDR2 YFSETQ.

The chain combines TRBV18 with TRBJ2-1, with 8 bases matching TRBD2. There are 14 residues in the CDR3. Trimming cost V 3 bases and J 7 bases; bases outside gene matches: 5. Germline CDR1 reads KGHSH; CDR2 reads LQKENI. The CDR3 loop is CASSPAGGKNEQFF. The CDR3, as DNA: TGTGCCAGCTCACCTGCGGGGGGAAAGAATGAGCAGTTCTTC.

The CDR3 reads CASSSGQYNSPLHF. In DNA form, the CDR3 reads TGTGCCAGCAGCTCGGGACAGTATAATTCACCCCTCCACTTT. The genes are TRBV3-1 (or the pseudogene TRBV3-2) and TRBJ1-6, with TRBD1 matching over 7 bases. Germline V lookup: CDR1 LGHDT, CDR2 YNNKEL (reference sequence). V shed 5 bases and J 4 bases; nucleotides not matched to a gene: 2. The CDR3 is made up of 14 amino acids.

The V gene is TRBV18, the J gene TRBJ1-3; D gene uncertain. The CDR3 spans 14 residues. Germline CDR1 reads KGHSH; CDR2 reads LQKENI. Trimming pared 8 bases from V and 0 bases from J, leaving 11 bases between. The CDR3 DNA sequence: TGTGCCAGCGCAGACATTGGCTCTGGAAACACCATATATTTT. It yields the protein CASADIGSGNTIYF.

The chain recombines TRBV2 with TRBJ2-1; TRBD2 is a possible D gene (5 bases). This CDR3 is 13 amino acids long. Germline CDR1 is SNHLY and CDR2 is FYNNEI. Trimming cost V 5 bases and J 4 bases, with 9 bases left between them. Here the CDR3 reads CASSSTTYNEQFF. DNA for the CDR3: TGTGCCAGCAGTTCGACTACTTACAATGAGCAGTTCTTC.

Concerning this clone: This same CDR3 is encoded by further DNA sequences in the sample. J is TRBJ2-7 and V is TRBV5-1; 13 nucleotides match TRBD2. CDR3 length: 15 residues. V shed 6 bases, J shed 7 bases, and the junction held 10 bases outside the gene matches. The germline V gene encodes CDR1 SGHRS and CDR2 YFSETQ. This CDR3 reads CASIAGLAGEGEQYF. The CDR3, as DNA: TGCGCCAGCATCGCCGGACTAGCGGGGGAGGGGGAGCAGTACTTC.

The chain recombines TRBV7-8 with TRBJ1-3; no reliable D call. The CDR3 is 15 residues long. Germline values: CDR1 SGHVS, CDR2 FQNEAQ. V was cut by 5 bases and J by 0 bases, with 11 bases left in between. The CDR3 nucleotides are TGTGCCAGCAGCCCACGGGGAAACTCTGGAAACACCATATATTTT. Encoded protein: CASSPRGNSGNTIYF.

The chain couples TRBV6-2 or TRBV6-3 to TRBJ2-1; D is possibly TRBD2 (6 bases). Per germline, CDR1 MNHEY and CDR2 SVGEGT. V lost 1 base to trimming and J lost 5 bases, with 15 bases between them. There are 16 residues in the CDR3. In DNA, the CDR3 is TGTGCCAGCAGTTACTACGCAGCGGGCCTAAACAATGAGCAGTTCTTC. Translation: CASSYYAAGLNNEQFF.

The chain couples TRBV4-1 to TRBJ2-1, with TRBD1 matching over 7 bases. The V and J ends lost 3 bases and 8 bases, in that order; junction bases with no gene match: 7. Germline V gives CDR1 MGHRA, CDR2 YSYEKL. This CDR3 has 14 residues. In nucleotides, the CDR3 is TGCGCCAGCAGCCACGACAGGGTGATCGATGAGCAGTTCTTC. Protein: CASSHDRVIDEQFF.

This chain connects TRBV11-2 to TRBJ2-3; TRBD1 agrees at 7 bases. This CDR3 is 15 amino acids long. After removal of 5 bases from V and 1 base from J, the junction contained 6 bases not matched to a gene. Looked up from germline, CDR1 is SGHAT and CDR2 is FQNNGV. For the CDR3, the DNA is TGTGCCAGCAGCCGGCGACAGGGCGGCACAGATACGCAGTATTTT. Protein sequence: CASSRRQGGTDTQYF.

The V call is TRBV6-5, the J call TRBJ1-1; D is unclear. Trimming took 0 bases from V and 5 from J, leaving 7 bases between them. The CDR3 consists of 13 residues. Germline CDR1 MNHEY, CDR2 SVGAGI. CDR3 DNA sequence: TGTGCCAGCAGTTACTCGTACGGGACTGAAGCTTTCTTT. It yields the protein CASSYSYGTEAFF.

The chain has TRBV5-6 and TRBJ2-7, with D unresolved. Germline V gives CDR1 SGHDT, CDR2 YYEEEE. V lost 4 bases, J lost 3 bases, and 11 bases lay in between. This CDR3 is built from 13 residues. CDR3 nucleotides: TGTGCCAGCAGCCTCGACACCTACTACGAGCAGTACTTC. It translates to CASSLDTYYEQYF.

Remarks on this clone: Germline and junction disagree at one end, which may indicate a read error. The chain couples TRBV7-7 to TRBJ2-3, with 13 bases that match TRBD2. Per the germline V gene, CDR1 is SSHAT and CDR2 is FNYEAQ (reference sequence). This CDR3 is built from 18 residues. CDR3 sequence reads: CASSLGRGTSGITDTQYF. CDR3 nucleotide sequence: TGTGCTAGCAGCTTAGGGCGTGGGACTAGCGGGATCACAGATACGCAGTATTTT.

J is TRBJ2-2 and V is TRBV4-3; unclear D gene. This CDR3 is 15 amino acids long. The V end was cut by 1 base, the J end by 5 bases, with 11 bases between. Germline V gene data show CDR1 as LGHNA and CDR2 as YSLEER. In nucleotides, the CDR3 is TGCGCCAGCAGCCAAGCGGTATCAGGAACCGGGGAGCTGTTTTTT. This translates into CASSQAVSGTGELFF.

This chain joins TRBV21-1 and TRBJ2-6; the table's D call, TRBD2, has no DNA check behind it. TRBV21-1 is deemed a pseudogene. This CDR3 has 16 amino acids. The CDR3 is CASSIGRVSGANVLTF. In DNA form, the CDR3 reads TGTGCCAGCAGCATCGGGAGGGTCTCTGGGGCCAACGTCCTGACTTTC.

This chain joins TRBV3-1 (or the pseudogene TRBV3-2) and TRBJ2-7; D is undetermined. Trimming shortened V by 4 bases and J by 12 bases, and 22 bases separated the two germline ends. The CDR3 runs to 14 residues. Germline CDR1 and CDR2: LGHDT and YNNKEL (reference sequence). The CDR3 DNA reads as TGTGCCAGCAGCCTGAGCCCGGGTCACCCTCTCGGGTACTTC. This encodes CASSLSPGHPLGYF.

This sequence joins TRBV4-2 and TRBJ2-2; D unresolved. The CDR3 consists of 14 residues. The V end was cut by 1 base, the J end by 2 bases, with 5 bases between. Germline loops: CDR1 LGHNA, CDR2 YNFKEQ. CDR3 sequence reads: CASSQVTNTGELFF. CDR3 DNA: TGTGCCAGCAGCCAAGTCACAAACACCGGGGAGCTGTTTTTT.

This clone was seen a single time. The CDR3 region has the DNA TGTGCCAGCAGCCCGACGGGGGTAGGGAGCTCCTACGAGCAGTACTTC. This gives the protein CASSPTGVGSSYEQYF. The chain combines TRBV3-1 (or the pseudogene TRBV3-2) with TRBJ2-7; perhaps TRBD2 as D (6 bases). The germline gives CDR1 LGHDT, CDR2 YNNKEL (reference sequence). V lost 4 bases, J lost 0 bases, and 16 bases lay in between. The CDR3 sequence is 16 residues long.

The gene calls are TRBV24-1 and TRBJ2-2; 11 bases are a match to TRBD2. After removal of 0 bases from V and 4 bases from J, the junction contained 6 bases not matched to a gene. CDR1 and CDR2 from the germline V gene are KGHDR and SFDVKD. This CDR3 contains 18 residues. CDR3 sequence reads: CATSDLSLGTSGTGELFF. For the CDR3, the DNA is TGTGCCACCAGTGATTTGTCCCTAGGGACTAGCGGCACCGGGGAGCTGTTTTTT.